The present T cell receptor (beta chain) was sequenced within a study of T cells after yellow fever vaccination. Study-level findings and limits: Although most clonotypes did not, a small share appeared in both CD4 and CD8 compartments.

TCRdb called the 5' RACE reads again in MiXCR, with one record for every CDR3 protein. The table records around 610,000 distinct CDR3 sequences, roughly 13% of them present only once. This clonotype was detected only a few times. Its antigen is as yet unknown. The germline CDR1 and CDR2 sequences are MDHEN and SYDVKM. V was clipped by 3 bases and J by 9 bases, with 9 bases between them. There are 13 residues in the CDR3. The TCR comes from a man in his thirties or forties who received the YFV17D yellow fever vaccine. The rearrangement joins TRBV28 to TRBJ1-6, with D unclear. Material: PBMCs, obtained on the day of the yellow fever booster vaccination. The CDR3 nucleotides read TGTGCCAGCAGTTTGGCCCGACCTTCACCCCTCCACTTT. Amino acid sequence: CASSLARPSPLHF.